The clone carrying this T cell receptor beta chain was picked up one time. Described time point: cycle 4 day 1 (C4D1), after around six weeks of nivolumab. All patients relapsed after autologous stem cell transplantation, and brentuximab vedotin exposure varied. Isolation of CD4+ T cells from thawed PBMCs was performed by magnetic negative selection. These data come from a study of PD-1 blockade in classical Hodgkin lymphoma. The CDR3 runs to 14 residues. Germline assignment: CDR1 MNHEY and CDR2 SVGAGI. V was pared by 2 bases and J by 1 base, with 8 bases between. TCRdb's copy holds only in-frame clones and misses some; the assay was immunoSEQ multiplex PCR. The data contain 5,000 to 7,500 clones, approximately 86% of them singletons.

The sequencing here drew on CD4+ T cells from blood, taken before the fourth cycle of nivolumab. The chain combines TRBV6-5 with TRBJ1-1, with a tentative D call TRBD1 (5 bases). The sequence derives from a human donor with classical Hodgkin lymphoma. CDR3 DNA: TGTGCCAGCAGTTACGAGGGGTGGAACACTGAAGCTTTCTTT. Translated, it gives CASSYEGWNTEAFF.